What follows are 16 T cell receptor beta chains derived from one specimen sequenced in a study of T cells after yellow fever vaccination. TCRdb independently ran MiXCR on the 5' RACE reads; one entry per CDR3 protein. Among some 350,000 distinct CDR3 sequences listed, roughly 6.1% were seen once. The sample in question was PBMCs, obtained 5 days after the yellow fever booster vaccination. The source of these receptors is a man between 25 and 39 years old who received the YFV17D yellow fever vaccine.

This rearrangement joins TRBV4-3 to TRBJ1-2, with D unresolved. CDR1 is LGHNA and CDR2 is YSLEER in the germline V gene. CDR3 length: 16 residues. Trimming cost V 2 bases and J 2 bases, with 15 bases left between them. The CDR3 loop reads CASSQTTLQSNYGYTF. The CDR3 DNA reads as TGCGCCAGCAGCCAAACGACCCTTCAGTCGAACTATGGCTACACCTTC.

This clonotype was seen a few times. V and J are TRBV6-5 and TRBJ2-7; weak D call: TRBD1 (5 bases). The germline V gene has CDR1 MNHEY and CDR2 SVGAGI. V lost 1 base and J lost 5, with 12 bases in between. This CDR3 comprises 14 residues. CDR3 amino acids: CASSYLARRDEQYF. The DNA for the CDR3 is TGTGCCAGCAGTTACTTAGCCCGCAGGGACGAGCAGTACTTC.

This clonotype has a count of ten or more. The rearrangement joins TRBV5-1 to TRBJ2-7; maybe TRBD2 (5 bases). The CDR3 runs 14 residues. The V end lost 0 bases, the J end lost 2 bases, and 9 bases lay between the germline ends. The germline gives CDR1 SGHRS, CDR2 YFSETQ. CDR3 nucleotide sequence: TGCGCCAGCAGCTTGGGGGTCGGGACCTACGAGCAGTACTTC. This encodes CASSLGVGTYEQYF.

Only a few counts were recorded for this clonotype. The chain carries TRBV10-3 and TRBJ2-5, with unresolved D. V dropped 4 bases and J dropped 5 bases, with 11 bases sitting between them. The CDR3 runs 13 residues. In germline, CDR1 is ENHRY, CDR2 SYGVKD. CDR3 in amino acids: CAISGGLTETQYF. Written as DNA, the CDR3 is TGTGCCATCAGTGGTGGGCTAACGGAGACCCAGTACTTC.

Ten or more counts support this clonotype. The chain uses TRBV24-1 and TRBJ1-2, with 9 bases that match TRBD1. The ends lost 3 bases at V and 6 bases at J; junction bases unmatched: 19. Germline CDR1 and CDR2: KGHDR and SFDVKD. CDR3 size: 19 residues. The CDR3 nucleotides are TGTGCCACCAGTGATCCCCACGCCAAATCTACAGGGGGCGTAAATGGCTACACCTTC. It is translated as CATSDPHAKSTGGVNGYTF.

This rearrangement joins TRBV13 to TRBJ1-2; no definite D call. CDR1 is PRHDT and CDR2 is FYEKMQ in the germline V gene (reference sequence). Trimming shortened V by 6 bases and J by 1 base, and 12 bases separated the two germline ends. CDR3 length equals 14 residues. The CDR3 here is CASSRAGLNYGYTF. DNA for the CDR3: TGTGCCAGCAGTCGGGCAGGTCTTAACTATGGCTACACCTTC.

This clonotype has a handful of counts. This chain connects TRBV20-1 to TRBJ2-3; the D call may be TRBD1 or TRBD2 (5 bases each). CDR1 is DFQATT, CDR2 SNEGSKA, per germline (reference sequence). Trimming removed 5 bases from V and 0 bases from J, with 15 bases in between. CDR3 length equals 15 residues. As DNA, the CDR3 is TGCAGTGCTCAGCTCCGGGACGCAAGCACAGATACGCAGTATTTT. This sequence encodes CSAQLRDASTDTQYF.

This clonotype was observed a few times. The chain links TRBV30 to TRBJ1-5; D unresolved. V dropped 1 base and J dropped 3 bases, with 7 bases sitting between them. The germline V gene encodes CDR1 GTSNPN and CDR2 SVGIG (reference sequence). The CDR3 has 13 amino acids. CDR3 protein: CAWSGQYNQPQHF. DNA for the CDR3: TGTGCCTGGAGTGGGCAGTACAATCAGCCCCAGCATTTT.

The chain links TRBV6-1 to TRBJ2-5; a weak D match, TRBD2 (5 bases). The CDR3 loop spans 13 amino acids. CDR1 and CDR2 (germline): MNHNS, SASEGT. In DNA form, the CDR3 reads TGTGTCTCGATCCGAAGCGGACAAGAGACCCAGTACTTC. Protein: CVSIRSGQETQYF.

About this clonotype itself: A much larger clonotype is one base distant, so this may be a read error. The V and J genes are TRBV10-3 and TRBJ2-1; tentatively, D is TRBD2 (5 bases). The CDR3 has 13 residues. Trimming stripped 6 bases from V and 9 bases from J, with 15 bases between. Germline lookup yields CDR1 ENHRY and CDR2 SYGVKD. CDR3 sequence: CAISYIATSEQFF. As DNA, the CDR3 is TGTGCCATCAGCTACATAGCGACCAGTGAGCAGTTCTTC.

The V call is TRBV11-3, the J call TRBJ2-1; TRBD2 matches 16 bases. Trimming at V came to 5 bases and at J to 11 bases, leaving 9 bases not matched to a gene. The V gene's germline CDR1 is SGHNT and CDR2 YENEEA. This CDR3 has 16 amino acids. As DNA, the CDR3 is TGTGCCAGCAGCCCCGGGACTAGCGGGAGGGCCCATCAGCAGTTCTTC. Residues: CASSPGTSGRAHQQFF.

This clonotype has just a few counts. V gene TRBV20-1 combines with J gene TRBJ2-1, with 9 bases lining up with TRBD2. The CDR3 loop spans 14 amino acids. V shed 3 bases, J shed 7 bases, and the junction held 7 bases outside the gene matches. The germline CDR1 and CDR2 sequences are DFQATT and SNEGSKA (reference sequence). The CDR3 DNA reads TGCAGTGCTAGTTCTAGCGGGATGGAGAATGAGCAGTTCTTC. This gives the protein CSASSSGMENEQFF.

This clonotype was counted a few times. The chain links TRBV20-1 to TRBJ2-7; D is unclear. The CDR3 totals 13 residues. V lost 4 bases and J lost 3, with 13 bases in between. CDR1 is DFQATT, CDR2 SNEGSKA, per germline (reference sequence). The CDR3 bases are TGCAGTGCTACGAAGGGCTCAGGCTACGAGCAGTACTTC. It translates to CSATKGSGYEQYF.

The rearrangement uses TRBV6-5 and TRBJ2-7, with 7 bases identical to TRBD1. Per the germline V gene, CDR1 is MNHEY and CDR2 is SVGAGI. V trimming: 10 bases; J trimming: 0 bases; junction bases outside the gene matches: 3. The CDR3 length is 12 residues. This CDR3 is CATRDSSYEQYF. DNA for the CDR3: TGTGCCACCCGGGACAGCTCCTACGAGCAGTACTTC.

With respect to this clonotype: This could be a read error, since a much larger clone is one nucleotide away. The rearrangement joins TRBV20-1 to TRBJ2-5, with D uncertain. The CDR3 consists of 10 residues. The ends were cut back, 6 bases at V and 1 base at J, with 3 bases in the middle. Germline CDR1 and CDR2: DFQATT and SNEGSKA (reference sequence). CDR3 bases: TGCAGTGCACCCCAAGAGACCCAGTACTTC. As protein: CSAPQETQYF.

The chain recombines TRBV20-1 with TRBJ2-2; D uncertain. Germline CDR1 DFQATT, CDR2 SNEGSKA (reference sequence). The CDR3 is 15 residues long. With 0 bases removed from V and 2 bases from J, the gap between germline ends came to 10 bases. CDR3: CSAREGSGNTGELFF. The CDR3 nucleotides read TGCAGTGCTAGAGAGGGTTCCGGAAACACCGGGGAGCTGTTTTTT.